One and the same sample provided the 7 T cell receptor beta chains below, sequenced in a study of monozygotic twins with inflammatory bowel disease. TCRdb re-called the 5' RACE reads, yielding one record per CDR3 amino acid sequence without DNA. The sample totals some 200,000 distinct CDR3 sequences. The sample was blood. These receptors originate from a human donor with ulcerative colitis or Crohn's disease, or a healthy co-twin of an affected twin (not recorded which).

This chain links TRBV29-1 with TRBJ2-1; the D gene TCRdb calls, TRBD1, cannot be checked with no DNA. Germline CDR1 reads SQVTM; CDR2 reads ANQGSEA. This CDR3 spans 15 amino acids. CDR3 sequence: CSAPRGGGTYNEQFF.

The gene calls are TRBV29-1 and TRBJ2-1; checking the TCRdb D call of TRBD1 is not possible without DNA. In germline, CDR1 is SQVTM, CDR2 ANQGSEA. The CDR3 extends over 12 amino acids. CDR3 sequence: CSSEGQVNEQFF.

The chain combines TRBV30 with TRBJ1-1. This CDR3 is 11 amino acids long. Germline values: CDR1 GTSNPN, CDR2 SVGIG (reference sequence). The chain's CDR3 is CAWSAGFEAFF.

The chain combines TRBV7-3 with TRBJ2-5; lacking DNA, the TRBD2 call made by TCRdb goes unchecked. CDR1 is SGHTA and CDR2 is FQGTGA in the germline V gene. The CDR3 contains 15 residues. The CDR3 is CASSLISGGQETQYF.

The J gene is TRBJ2-5, the V gene TRBV6-5; TCRdb returns TRBD2, unconfirmable since there is no DNA. The length of the CDR3 is 14 residues. The germline gives CDR1 MNHEY, CDR2 SVGAGI. The CDR3 sequence: CASSFWTSRETQYF.

The rearrangement uses TRBV11-2 and TRBJ2-5; checking the TCRdb D call of TRBD1 is not possible without DNA. The CDR3 runs 16 residues. Looked up from germline, CDR1 is SGHAT and CDR2 is FQNNGV. The CDR3: CASSLGLGELVETQYF.

This rearrangement joins TRBV6-1 to TRBJ2-2; the D call of TRBD2 rests on TCRdb alone, since no DNA is present to check it. The CDR3 runs 18 residues. Germline lookup yields CDR1 MNHNS and CDR2 SASEGT. The CDR3 is CASTGTSGRALLTGELFF.